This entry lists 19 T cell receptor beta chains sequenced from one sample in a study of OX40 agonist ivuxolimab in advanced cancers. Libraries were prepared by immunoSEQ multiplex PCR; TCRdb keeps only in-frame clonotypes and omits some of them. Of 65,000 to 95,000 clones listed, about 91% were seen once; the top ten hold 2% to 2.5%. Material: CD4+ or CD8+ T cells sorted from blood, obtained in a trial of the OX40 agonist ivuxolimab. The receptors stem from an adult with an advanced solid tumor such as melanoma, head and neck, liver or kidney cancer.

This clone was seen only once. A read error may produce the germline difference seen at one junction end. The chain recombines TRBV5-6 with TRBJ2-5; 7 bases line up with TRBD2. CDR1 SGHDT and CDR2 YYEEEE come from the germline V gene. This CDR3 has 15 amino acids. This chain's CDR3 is CASSLYGTNEETQYF. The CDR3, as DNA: TGTGCCAGCAGCTTGTATGGGACTAACGAAGAAACCCAGTACTTC.

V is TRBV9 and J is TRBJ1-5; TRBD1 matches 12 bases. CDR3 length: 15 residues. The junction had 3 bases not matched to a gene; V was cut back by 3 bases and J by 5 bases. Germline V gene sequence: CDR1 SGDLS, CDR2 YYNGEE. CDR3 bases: TGTGCCAGCAGCGAGGGACAGGGGGCTTATCAGCCCCAGCATTTT. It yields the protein CASSEGQGAYQPQHF. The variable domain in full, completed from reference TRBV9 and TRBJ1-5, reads DSGVTQTPKHLITATGQRVTLRCSPRSGDLSVYWYQQSLDQGLQFLIQYYNGEERAKGNILERFSAQQFPDLHSELNLSSLELGDSALYFCASSEGQGAYQPQHFGDGTRLSIL.

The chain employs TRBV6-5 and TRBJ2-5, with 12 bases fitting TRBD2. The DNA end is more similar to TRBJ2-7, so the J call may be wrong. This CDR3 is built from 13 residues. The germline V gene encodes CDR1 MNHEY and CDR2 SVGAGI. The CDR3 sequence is CASMTSGGYEQYF. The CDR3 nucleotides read TGTGCCAGCATGACTAGCGGGGGCTACGAGCAGTACTTC.

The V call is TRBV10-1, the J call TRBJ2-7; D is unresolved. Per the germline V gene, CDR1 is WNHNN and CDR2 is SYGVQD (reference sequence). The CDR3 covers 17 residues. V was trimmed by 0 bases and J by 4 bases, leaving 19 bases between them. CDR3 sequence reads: CASSESIPRPLVYEQYF. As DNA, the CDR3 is TGCGCCAGCAGTGAGTCGATTCCCCGCCCCTTGGTATACGAGCAGTACTTC.

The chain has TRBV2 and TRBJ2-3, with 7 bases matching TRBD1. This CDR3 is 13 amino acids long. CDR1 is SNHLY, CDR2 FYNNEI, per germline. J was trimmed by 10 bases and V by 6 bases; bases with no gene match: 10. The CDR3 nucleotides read TGTGCCAGCAGCGCGAGCTCGACAGGGTCGCAGTATTTT. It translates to CASSASSTGSQYF. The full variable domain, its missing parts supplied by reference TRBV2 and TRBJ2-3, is EPEVTQTPSHQVTQMGQEVILRCVPISNHLYFYWYRQILGQKVEFLVSFYNNEISEKSEIFDDQFSVERPDGSNFTLKIRSTKLEDSAMYFCASSASSTGSQYFGPGTRLTVL.

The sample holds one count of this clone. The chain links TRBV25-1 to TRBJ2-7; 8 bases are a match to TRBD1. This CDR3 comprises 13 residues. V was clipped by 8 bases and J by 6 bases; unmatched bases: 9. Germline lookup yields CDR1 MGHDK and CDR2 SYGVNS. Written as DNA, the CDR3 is TGTGCCAGCGGGAGACAGGGGATTAGCGAGCAGTACTTC. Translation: CASGRQGISEQYF.

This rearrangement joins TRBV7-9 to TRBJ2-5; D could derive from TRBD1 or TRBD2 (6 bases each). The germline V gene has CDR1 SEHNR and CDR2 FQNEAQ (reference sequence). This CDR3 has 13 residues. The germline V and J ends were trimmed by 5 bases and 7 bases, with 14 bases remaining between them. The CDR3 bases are TGTGCCAGCAGCCGGGACTCCAGGGGGACCCAGTACTTC. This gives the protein CASSRDSRGTQYF.

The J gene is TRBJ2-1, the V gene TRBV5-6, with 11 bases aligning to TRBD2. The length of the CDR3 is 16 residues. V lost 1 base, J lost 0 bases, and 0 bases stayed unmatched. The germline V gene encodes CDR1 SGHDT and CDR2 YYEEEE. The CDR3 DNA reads TGTGCCAGCAGCTTGACTAGCGGGAGCTCCTACAATGAGCAGTTCTTC. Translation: CASSLTSGSSYNEQFF.

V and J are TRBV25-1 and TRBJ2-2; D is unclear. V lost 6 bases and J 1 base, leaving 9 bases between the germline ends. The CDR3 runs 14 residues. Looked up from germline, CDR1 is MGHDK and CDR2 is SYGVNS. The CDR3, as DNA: TGTGCCAGCAGGGCACCACAGAACACCGGGGAGCTGTTTTTT. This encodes CASRAPQNTGELFF. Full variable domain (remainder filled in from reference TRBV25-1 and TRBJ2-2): EADIYQTPRYLVIGTGKKITLECSQTMGHDKMYWYQQDPGMELHLIHYSYGVNSTEKGDLSSESTVSRIRTEHFPLTLESARPSHTSQYLCASRAPQNTGELFFGEGSRLTVL.

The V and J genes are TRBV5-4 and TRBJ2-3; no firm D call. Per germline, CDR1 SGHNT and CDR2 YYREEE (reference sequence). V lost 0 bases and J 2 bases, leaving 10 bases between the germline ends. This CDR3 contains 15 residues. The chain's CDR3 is CASSLEWDVTDTQYF. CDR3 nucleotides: TGTGCCAGCAGCTTGGAGTGGGATGTCACAGATACGCAGTATTTT. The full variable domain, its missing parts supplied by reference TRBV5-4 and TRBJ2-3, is ETGVTQSPTHLIKTRGQQVTLRCSSQSGHNTVSWYQQALGQGPQFIFQYYREEENGRGNFPPRFSGLQFPNYSSELNVNALELDDSALYLCASSLEWDVTDTQYFGPGTRLTVL.

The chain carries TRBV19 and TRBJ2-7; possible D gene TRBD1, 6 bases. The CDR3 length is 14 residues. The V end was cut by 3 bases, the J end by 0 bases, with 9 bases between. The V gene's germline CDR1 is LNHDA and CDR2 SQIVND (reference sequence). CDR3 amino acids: CASSMGASSYEQYF. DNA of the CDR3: TGTGCCAGTAGTATGGGGGCAAGCTCCTACGAGCAGTACTTC.

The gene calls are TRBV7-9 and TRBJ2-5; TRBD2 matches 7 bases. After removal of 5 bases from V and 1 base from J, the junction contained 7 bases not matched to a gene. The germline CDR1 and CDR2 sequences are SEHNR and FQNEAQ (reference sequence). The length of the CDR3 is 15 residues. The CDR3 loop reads CASSQKRTSQETQYF. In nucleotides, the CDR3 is TGTGCCAGCAGCCAGAAAAGGACTAGCCAAGAGACCCAGTACTTC.

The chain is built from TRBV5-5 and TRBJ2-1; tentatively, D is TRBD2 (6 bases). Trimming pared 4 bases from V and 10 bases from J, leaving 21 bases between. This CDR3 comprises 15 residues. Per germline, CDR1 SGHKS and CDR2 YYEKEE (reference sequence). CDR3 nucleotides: TGTGCCAGCAGCCTGCCGGTTGGCGGGAATCGCGAGCAGTTCTTC. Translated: CASSLPVGGNREQFF.

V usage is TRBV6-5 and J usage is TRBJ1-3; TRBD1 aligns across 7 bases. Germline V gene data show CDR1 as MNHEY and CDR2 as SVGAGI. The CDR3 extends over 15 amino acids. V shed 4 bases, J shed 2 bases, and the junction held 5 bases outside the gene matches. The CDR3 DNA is TGTGCCAGCAGTTTAACAGGGGAGCCTGGAAACACCATATATTTT. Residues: CASSLTGEPGNTIYF.

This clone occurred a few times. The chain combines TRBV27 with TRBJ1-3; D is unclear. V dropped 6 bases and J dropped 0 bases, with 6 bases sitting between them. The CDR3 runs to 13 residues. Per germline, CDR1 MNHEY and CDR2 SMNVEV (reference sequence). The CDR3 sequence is CASRLSSGNTIYF. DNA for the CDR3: TGTGCCAGCAGGCTATCCTCTGGAAACACCATATATTTT.

CDR3: CAWSVSGIRQETQYF. The DNA for the CDR3 is TGTGCCTGGAGTGTGAGCGGGATAAGACAAGAGACCCAGTACTTC. The chain uses TRBV30 and TRBJ2-5, with TRBD2 identical over 7 bases. Germline V gives CDR1 GTSNPN, CDR2 SVGIG (reference sequence). This CDR3 contains 15 residues. V lost 0 bases, J lost 2 bases, and 6 bases stayed unmatched.

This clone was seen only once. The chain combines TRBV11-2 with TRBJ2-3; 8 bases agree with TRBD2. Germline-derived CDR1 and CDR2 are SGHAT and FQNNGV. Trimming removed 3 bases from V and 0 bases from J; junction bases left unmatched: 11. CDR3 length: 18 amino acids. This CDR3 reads CASSLGGLTSGSTDTQYF. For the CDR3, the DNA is TGTGCCAGCAGCTTGGGCGGACTAACTAGCGGTAGCACAGATACGCAGTATTTT.

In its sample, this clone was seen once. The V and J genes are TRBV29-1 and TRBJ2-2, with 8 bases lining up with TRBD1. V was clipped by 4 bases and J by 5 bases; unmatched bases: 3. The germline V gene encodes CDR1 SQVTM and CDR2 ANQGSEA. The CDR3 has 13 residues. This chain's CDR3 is CSVGTGQTGELFF. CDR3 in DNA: TGCAGCGTTGGGACAGGGCAAACCGGGGAGCTGTTTTTT.

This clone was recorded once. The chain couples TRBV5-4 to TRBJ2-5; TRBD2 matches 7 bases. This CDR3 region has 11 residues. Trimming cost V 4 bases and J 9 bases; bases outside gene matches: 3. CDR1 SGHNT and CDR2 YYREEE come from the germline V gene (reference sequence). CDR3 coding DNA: TGTGCCAGCAGCCCGGGGGGAGCCCAGTACTTC. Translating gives CASSPGGAQYF.